The 20 T cell receptor beta chains below were found in one sample sequenced in a study of cytomegalovirus exposure and HLA in healthy donors. The PCR used 60 Vbeta and 13 Jbeta primers. Profiled with immunoSEQ multiplex PCR; TCRdb holds only in-frame clones, not every one. This table holds 140,000 to 150,000 clones, over 80% found once. Sequenced input: PBMCs. Receptors originate from a male donor in good health and CMV-seronegative.

In DNA, the CDR3 is TGTGCCAGCAGTTTGGGAGGGATTAGAGATACGCAGTATTTT. It specifies CASSLGGIRDTQYF. This chain uses TRBV28 with TRBJ2-3; 7 bases line up with TRBD2. With 3 bases clipped from V and 5 bases from J, the junction kept 5 bases outside the gene matches. The CDR3 sequence is 14 residues long. Germline values: CDR1 MDHEN, CDR2 SYDVKM.

CDR3 in amino acids: CASSESTPNEQFF. CDR3 DNA sequence: TGTGCCAGCAGTGAATCCACTCCCAATGAGCAGTTCTTC. This sequence joins TRBV2 and TRBJ2-1; D is uncertain. Germline CDR1 SNHLY, CDR2 FYNNEI. V was cut by 2 bases and J by 6 bases, with 8 bases left in between. The CDR3 spans 13 residues.

CDR3 amino acids: CASSLVGGGFNEQFF. The CDR3 coding sequence is TGTGCCAGCAGCTTAGTTGGGGGGGGATTCAATGAGCAGTTCTTC. The genes are TRBV7-8 and TRBJ2-1, with 7 bases matching TRBD2. This CDR3 has 15 residues. V gave up 1 base and J gave up 6 bases; unmatched junction bases: 6. The germline V gene has CDR1 SGHVS and CDR2 FQNEAQ.

The rearrangement joins TRBV11-3 to TRBJ1-1; D is unclear. CDR1 SGHNT and CDR2 YENEEA come from the germline V gene. The CDR3 length is 12 residues. The V end was cut by 0 bases, the J end by 14 bases, with 13 bases between. CDR3 loop: CASSLDLGRLFF. The CDR3 DNA reads as TGTGCCAGCAGCTTAGATCTGGGCAGATTGTTCTTT.

J is TRBJ2-3 and V is TRBV28; weak D call: TRBD2 (5 bases). Germline CDR1 is MDHEN and CDR2 is SYDVKM. The ends were cut back, 5 bases at V and 6 bases at J, with 21 bases in the middle. This CDR3 is built from 16 residues. The CDR3 sequence is CASSRIPSLWRDTQYF. CDR3 nucleotide sequence: TGTGCCAGCAGTCGAATTCCCAGCTTGTGGAGGGATACGCAGTATTTT.

The chain combines TRBV19 with TRBJ1-2, with D hard to call. CDR3 length: 12 residues. Germline V gene sequence: CDR1 LNHDA, CDR2 SQIVND (reference sequence). V was shortened by 1 base and J by 7 bases, with 7 bases between the two germline ends. CDR3 protein: CASSIGASGYTF. The DNA for the CDR3 is TGTGCCAGTAGTATAGGGGCCTCTGGCTACACCTTC.

This clone appeared a few times. The rearrangement links TRBV4-2 to TRBJ2-1, with 8 positions matching TRBD2. Germline CDR1 and CDR2: LGHNA and YNFKEQ. This CDR3 has 16 residues. Trimming removed 0 bases from V and 12 bases from J; junction bases left unmatched: 13. The CDR3 sequence: CASSQDPTGGPLGQFF. CDR3 bases: TGTGCCAGCAGCCAAGATCCTACGGGAGGGCCTCTGGGGCAGTTCTTC.

The chain couples TRBV5-1 to TRBJ1-1, with D unresolved. The CDR3 is 13 amino acids. The germline V gene encodes CDR1 SGHRS and CDR2 YFSETQ. Trimming shortened V by 2 bases and J by 2 bases, and 7 bases separated the two germline ends. CDR3 in DNA: TGCGCCAGCAGCTTTTCAGTTAACACTGAAGCTTTCTTT. Its translation is CASSFSVNTEAFF. Combining the CDR3 with reference TRBV5-1 and TRBJ1-1 gives the whole variable domain KAGVTQTPRYLIKTRGQQVTLSCSPISGHRSVSWYQQTPGQGLQFLFEYFSETQRNKGNFPGRFSGRQFSNSRSEMNVSTLELGDSALYLCASSFSVNTEAFFGQGTRLTVV.

The chain carries TRBV11-3 and TRBJ2-3; 16 positions match TRBD2. The CDR3 extends over 18 amino acids. V shed 5 bases and J 2 bases; nucleotides not matched to a gene: 7. The germline V gene encodes CDR1 SGHNT and CDR2 YENEEA. The CDR3 sequence: CASSPGLAGGFYTDTQYF. CDR3 coding DNA: TGTGCCAGCAGCCCGGGACTAGCGGGAGGGTTTTACACAGATACGCAGTATTTT.

V is TRBV4-2 and J is TRBJ2-1, with no clear D. Germline V gene data show CDR1 as LGHNA and CDR2 as YNFKEQ. The CDR3 contains 14 residues. The V end was cut by 4 bases, the J end by 6 bases, with 13 bases between. The CDR3 loop is CASSLFSPGNEQFF. DNA for the CDR3: TGTGCCAGCAGCCTCTTCAGCCCGGGCAATGAGCAGTTCTTC.

The J gene is TRBJ2-2, the V gene TRBV5-5; 10 positions agree with TRBD2. V shed 4 bases, J shed 1 base, and the junction held 7 bases outside the gene matches. Germline V gives CDR1 SGHKS, CDR2 YYEKEE (reference sequence). This CDR3 is built from 17 residues. Here the CDR3 DNA reads TGTGCCAGCAGCCGAGGACTAGCGGACCTGAACACCGGGGAGCTGTTTTTT. Encoded protein: CASSRGLADLNTGELFF.

The chain recombines TRBV4-3 with TRBJ2-1; the match to TRBD1 covers 8 bases. The trim removed 3 bases at V and 3 bases at J, leaving 19 bases unmatched. The CDR3 has 20 residues. CDR1 is LGHNA and CDR2 is YSLEER in the germline V gene. The CDR3 nucleotides are TGCGCCAGCAGCCAGGCACGGGTACAGGTGACAGGGGCTGACTACAATGAGCAGTTCTTC. Translation: CASSQARVQVTGADYNEQFF.

V gene TRBV18 combines with J gene TRBJ2-4; 9 bases align to TRBD1. J was trimmed by 7 bases and V by 3 bases; bases with no gene match: 19. Germline V gene data show CDR1 as KGHSH and CDR2 as LQKENI. This CDR3 has 19 amino acids. CDR3 loop: CASSPRDRDNIWPGNIQYF. The CDR3 DNA follows: TGTGCCAGCTCACCGAGGGACAGGGATAACATTTGGCCCGGGAACATTCAGTACTTC.

V usage is TRBV5-1 and J usage is TRBJ2-5, with D possibly TRBD2 on 6 matching bases. The CDR3 is made up of 16 amino acids. Germline CDR1 reads SGHRS; CDR2 reads YFSETQ. Trimming pared 0 bases from V and 9 bases from J, leaving 21 bases between. The CDR3 here is CASSLATGERSRAQYF. In DNA, the CDR3 is TGCGCCAGCAGCTTGGCCACGGGAGAACGTAGTCGGGCCCAGTACTTC.

The chain recombines TRBV30 with TRBJ2-3, with 9 bases identical to TRBD2. Germline CDR1 GTSNPN, CDR2 SVGIG (reference sequence). The CDR3 runs 14 residues. Germline trimming cut 4 bases from V and 2 bases from J; bases unmatched to any gene: 4. As DNA, the CDR3 is TGTGCCTGGACTGTAGCGGGAGTCACAGATACGCAGTATTTT. It yields the protein CAWTVAGVTDTQYF.

The rearrangement joins TRBV9 to TRBJ2-5, with 12 bases that match TRBD2. Trimming removed 2 bases from V and 4 bases from J; junction bases left unmatched: 3. The CDR3 runs to 15 residues. CDR1 is SGDLS and CDR2 is YYNGEE in the germline V gene. Here the CDR3 DNA reads TGTGCCAGCAGCGTGGGACTAGCGGGCCGAGAGACCCAGTACTTC. Translated, it gives CASSVGLAGRETQYF.

This clone was detected a few times. The chain carries TRBV21-1 and TRBJ1-4; TRBD1 is the table's D call, not checked against the DNA. TRBV21-1 constitutes a pseudogene. This CDR3 region has 15 residues. The chain's CDR3 is CASSKIRDRVEKLFF. The CDR3 DNA reads as TGTGCCAGCAGCAAAATAAGGGACAGGGTGGAAAAACTGTTTTTT.

V is TRBV11-3 and J is TRBJ2-7; D might be TRBD2 (5 bases). Deletions cut 5 bases from V and 1 base from J, with 12 bases between. Germline lookup yields CDR1 SGHNT and CDR2 YENEEA. This CDR3 has 14 residues. In nucleotides, the CDR3 is TGTGCCAGCAGCCCGGCGTCGGGGTCCTACGAGCAGTACTTC. This sequence encodes CASSPASGSYEQYF.

This clone was detected only once. This chain joins TRBV5-6 and TRBJ2-1, with TRBD1 matching 7 bases. The CDR3 sequence is 15 residues long. The junction had 8 bases not matched to a gene; V was cut back by 2 bases and J by 6 bases. CDR1 SGHDT and CDR2 YYEEEE come from the germline V gene. As DNA, the CDR3 is TGTGCCAGCAGCTTCTTGGGACAGAACCTCAATGAGCAGTTCTTC. Amino acid sequence: CASSFLGQNLNEQFF.

The chain couples TRBV6-5 to TRBJ1-5; D is unresolved. V was pared by 6 bases and J by 0 bases, with 9 bases between. Germline V gene sequence: CDR1 MNHEY, CDR2 SVGAGI. This CDR3 is built from 14 residues. CDR3 coding DNA: TGTGCCAGCAGGAGAGGGAATAGCAATCAGCCCCAGCATTTT. Translated: CASRRGNSNQPQHF.